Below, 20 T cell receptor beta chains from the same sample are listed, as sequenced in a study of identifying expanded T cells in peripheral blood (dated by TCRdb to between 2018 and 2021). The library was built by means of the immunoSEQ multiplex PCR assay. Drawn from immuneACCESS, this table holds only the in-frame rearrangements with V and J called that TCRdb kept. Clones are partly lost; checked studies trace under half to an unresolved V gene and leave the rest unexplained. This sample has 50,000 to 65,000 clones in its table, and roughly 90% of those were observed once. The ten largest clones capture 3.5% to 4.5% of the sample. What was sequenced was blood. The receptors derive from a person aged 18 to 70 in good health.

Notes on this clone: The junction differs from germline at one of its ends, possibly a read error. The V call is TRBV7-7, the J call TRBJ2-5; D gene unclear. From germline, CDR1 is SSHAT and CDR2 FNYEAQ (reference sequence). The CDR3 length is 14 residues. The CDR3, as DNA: TGTGCTAGCAGCCTACTCCTCGGACAAGAGACCCAGTACTTC. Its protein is CASSLLLGQETQYF. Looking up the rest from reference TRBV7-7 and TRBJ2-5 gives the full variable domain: GAGVSQSPRYKVTKRGQDVTLRCDPISSHATLYWYQQALGQGPEFLTYFNYEAQPDKSGLPSDRFSAERPEGSISTLTIQRTEQRDSAMYRCASSLLLGQETQYFGPGTRLLVL.

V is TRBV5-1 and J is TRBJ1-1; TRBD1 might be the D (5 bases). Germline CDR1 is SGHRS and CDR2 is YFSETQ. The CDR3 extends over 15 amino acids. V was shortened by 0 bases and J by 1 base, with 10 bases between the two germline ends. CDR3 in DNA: TGCGCCAGCAGCTTGGGCGGGGGGTCGAACACTGAAGCTTTCTTT. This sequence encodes CASSLGGGSNTEAFF. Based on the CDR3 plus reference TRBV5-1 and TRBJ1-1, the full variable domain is KAGVTQTPRYLIKTRGQQVTLSCSPISGHRSVSWYQQTPGQGLQFLFEYFSETQRNKGNFPGRFSGRQFSNSRSEMNVSTLELGDSALYLCASSLGGGSNTEAFFGQGTRLTVV.

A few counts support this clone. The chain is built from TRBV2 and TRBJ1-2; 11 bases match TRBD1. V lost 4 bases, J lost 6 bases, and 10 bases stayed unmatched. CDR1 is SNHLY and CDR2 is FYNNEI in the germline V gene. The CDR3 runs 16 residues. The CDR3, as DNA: TGTGCCAGCAGTGTATTAAGACGGACAGGGGGCAATGGCTACACCTTC. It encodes CASSVLRRTGGNGYTF. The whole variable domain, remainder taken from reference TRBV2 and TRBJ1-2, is EPEVTQTPSHQVTQMGQEVILRCVPISNHLYFYWYRQILGQKVEFLVSFYNNEISEKSEIFDDQFSVERPDGSNFTLKIRSTKLEDSAMYFCASSVLRRTGGNGYTFGSGTRLTVV.

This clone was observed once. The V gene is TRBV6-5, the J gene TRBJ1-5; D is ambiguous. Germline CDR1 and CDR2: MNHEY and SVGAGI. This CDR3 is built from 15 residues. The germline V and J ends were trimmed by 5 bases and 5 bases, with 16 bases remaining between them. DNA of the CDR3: TGTGCCAGCAGTCGATCCGGGCCTACCGATCAGCCCCAGCATTTT. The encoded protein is CASSRSGPTDQPQHF.

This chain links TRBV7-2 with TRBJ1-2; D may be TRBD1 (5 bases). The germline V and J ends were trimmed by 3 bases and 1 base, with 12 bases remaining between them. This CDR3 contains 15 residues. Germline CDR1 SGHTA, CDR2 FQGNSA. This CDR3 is CASSFPLGVNYGYTF. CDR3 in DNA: TGTGCCAGCAGCTTCCCTTTGGGGGTTAACTATGGCTACACCTTC.

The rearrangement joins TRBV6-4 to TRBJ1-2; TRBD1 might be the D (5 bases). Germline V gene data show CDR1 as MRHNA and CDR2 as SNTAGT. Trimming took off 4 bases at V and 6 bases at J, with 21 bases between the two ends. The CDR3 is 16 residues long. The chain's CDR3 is CASSVSPRASFDGYTF. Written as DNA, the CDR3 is TGTGCCAGCAGTGTATCCCCCAGGGCATCTTTTGATGGCTACACCTTC.

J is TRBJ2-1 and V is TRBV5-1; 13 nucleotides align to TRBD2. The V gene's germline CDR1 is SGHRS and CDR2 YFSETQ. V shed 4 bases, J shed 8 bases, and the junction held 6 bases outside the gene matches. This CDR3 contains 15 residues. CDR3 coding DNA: TGCGCCAGCAGCCCCGGGACTAGCGGGAATTATGAGCAGTTCTTC. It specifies CASSPGTSGNYEQFF.

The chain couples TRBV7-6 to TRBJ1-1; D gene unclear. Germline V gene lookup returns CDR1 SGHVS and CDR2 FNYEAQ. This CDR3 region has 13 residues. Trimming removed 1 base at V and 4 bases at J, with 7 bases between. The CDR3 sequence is CASSLGAVTEAFF. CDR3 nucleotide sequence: TGTGCCAGCAGCTTAGGGGCAGTCACTGAAGCTTTCTTT.

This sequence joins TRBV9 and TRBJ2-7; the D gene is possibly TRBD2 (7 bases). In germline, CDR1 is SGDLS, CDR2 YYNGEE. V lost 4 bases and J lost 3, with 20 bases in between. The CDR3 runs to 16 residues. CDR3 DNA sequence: TGTGCCAGCAGCCAGGGGTCTAGCGGCCTCCTCTACGAGCAGTACTTC. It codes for CASSQGSSGLLYEQYF.

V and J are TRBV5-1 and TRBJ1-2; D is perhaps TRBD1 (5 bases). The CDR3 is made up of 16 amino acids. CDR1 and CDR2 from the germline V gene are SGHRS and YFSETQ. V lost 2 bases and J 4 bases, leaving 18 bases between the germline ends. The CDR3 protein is CASSFGLVGTGYGYTF. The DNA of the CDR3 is TGCGCCAGCAGCTTCGGCCTGGTAGGGACCGGCTATGGCTACACCTTC.

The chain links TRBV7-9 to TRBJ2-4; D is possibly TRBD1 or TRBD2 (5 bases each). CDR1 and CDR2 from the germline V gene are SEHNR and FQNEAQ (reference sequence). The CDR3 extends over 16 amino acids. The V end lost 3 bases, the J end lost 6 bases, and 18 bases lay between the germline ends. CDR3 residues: CASSFQGAPGRNIQYF. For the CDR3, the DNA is TGTGCCAGCAGCTTCCAGGGAGCCCCGGGCAGAAACATTCAGTACTTC.

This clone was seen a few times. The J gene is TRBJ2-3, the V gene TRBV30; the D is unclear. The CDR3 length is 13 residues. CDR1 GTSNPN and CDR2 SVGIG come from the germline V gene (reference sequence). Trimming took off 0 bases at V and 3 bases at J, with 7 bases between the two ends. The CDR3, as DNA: TGTGCCTGGAGTGTTTTACGTACAGATACGCAGTATTTT. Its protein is CAWSVLRTDTQYF.

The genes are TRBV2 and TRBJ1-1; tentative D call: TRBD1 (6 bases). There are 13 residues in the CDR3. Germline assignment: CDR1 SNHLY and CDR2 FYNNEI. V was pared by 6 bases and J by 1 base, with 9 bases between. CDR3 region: CASRAQGNTEAFF. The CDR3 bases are TGTGCCAGCAGGGCACAGGGGAACACTGAAGCTTTCTTT.

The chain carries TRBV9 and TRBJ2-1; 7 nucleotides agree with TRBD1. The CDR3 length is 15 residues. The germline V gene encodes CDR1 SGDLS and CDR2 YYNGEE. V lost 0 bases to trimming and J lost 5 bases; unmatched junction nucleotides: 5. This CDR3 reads CASSVAWTGNNEQFF. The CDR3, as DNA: TGTGCCAGCAGCGTAGCTTGGACAGGAAACAATGAGCAGTTCTTC.

CDR3 in amino acids: CSVEIRGLNEKLFF. The CDR3 DNA sequence: TGCAGCGTTGAGATTCGGGGCCTAAATGAAAAACTGTTTTTT. The V and J genes are TRBV29-1 and TRBJ1-4; D is perhaps TRBD1 (5 bases). The CDR3 has 14 residues. Germline CDR1 SQVTM, CDR2 ANQGSEA. Between the trimmed V and J ends, which lost 3 bases and 5 bases, there was a span of 13 bases.

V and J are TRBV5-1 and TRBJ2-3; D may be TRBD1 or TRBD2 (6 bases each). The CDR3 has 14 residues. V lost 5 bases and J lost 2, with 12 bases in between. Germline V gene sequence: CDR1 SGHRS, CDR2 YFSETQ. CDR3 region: CASRPGDSTDTQYF. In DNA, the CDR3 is TGCGCCAGCAGACCAGGGGACTCCACAGATACGCAGTATTTT.

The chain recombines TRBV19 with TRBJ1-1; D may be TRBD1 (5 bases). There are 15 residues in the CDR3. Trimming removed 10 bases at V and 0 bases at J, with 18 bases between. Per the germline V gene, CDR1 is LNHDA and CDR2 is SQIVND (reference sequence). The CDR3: CATTRGGGLNTEAFF. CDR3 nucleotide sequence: TGTGCCACTACCCGGGGGGGAGGGCTGAACACTGAAGCTTTCTTT.

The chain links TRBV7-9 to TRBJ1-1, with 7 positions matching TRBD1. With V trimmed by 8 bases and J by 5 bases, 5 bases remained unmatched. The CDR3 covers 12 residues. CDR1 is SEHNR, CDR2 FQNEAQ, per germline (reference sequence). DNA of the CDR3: TGTGCCAGCGACAGGGTGAGGACTGAAGCTTTCTTT. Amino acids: CASDRVRTEAFF.

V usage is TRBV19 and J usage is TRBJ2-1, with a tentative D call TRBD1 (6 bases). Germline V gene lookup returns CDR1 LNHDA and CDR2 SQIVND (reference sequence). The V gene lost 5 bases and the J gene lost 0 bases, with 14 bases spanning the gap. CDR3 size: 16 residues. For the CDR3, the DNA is TGTGCCAGTAGTCTCGACAGGAGCCGCTCCTACAATGAGCAGTTCTTC. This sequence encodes CASSLDRSRSYNEQFF.

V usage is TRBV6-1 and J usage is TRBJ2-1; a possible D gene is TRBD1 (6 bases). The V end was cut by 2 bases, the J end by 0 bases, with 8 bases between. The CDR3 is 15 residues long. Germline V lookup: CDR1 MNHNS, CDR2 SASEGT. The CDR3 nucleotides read TGTGCCAGCAGTGAAACAGGGAGCTCCTACAATGAGCAGTTCTTC. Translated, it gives CASSETGSSYNEQFF.